This is a list of T cell receptor beta chains from one sample in a study of human T cells and chemical hapten exposure. TCRdb analysed the RACE reads with MiXCR anew, one entry per CDR3 protein. In the table there are roughly 110,000 distinct CDR3 sequences, about 12% of which are singletons. Sequenced material: whole blood, taken in connection with sensitization to the hapten diphenylcyclopropenone (DPC). These receptors were taken from a woman aged 45-59 years with alopecia areata. Some clones in this sample may be carry-over from other donors' samples. Each CDR3 is given with its conserved first and last residue.

j_call: TRBJ2-3
v_call: TRBV5-1
cdr3_length: 15
cdr3_aa: CASSSTGGMIDTQYF

j_call: TRBJ1-4
v_call: TRBV7-9
cdr3_length: 13
cdr3_aa: CASSPGQDQRPFF

j_call: TRBJ2-5
v_call: TRBV5-4
cdr3_length: 15
cdr3_aa: CASSGARDSQETQYF

j_call: TRBJ2-2
v_call: TRBV6-1
cdr3_length: 15
cdr3_aa: CASSRQGAGLGELFF

j_call: TRBJ1-2
v_call: TRBV4-3
cdr3_length: 16
cdr3_aa: CASSQEPMTFNYGYTF

j_call: TRBJ1-5
v_call: TRBV28
cdr3_length: 13
cdr3_aa: CASSDPAGQPQHF

j_call: TRBJ2-7
v_call: TRBV29-1
cdr3_length: 13
cdr3_aa: CSVDGDAGYEQYF

j_call: TRBJ2-7
v_call: TRBV28
cdr3_length: 12
cdr3_aa: CASEGTSYEQYF

j_call: TRBJ2-1
v_call: TRBV18
cdr3_length: 18
cdr3_aa: CASSPRRRGPMGYNEQFF

j_call: TRBJ2-1
v_call: TRBV7-9
cdr3_length: 15
cdr3_aa: CASSPWTSGVNEQFF

j_call: TRBJ2-2
v_call: TRBV5-1
cdr3_length: 14
cdr3_aa: CASSLGRNTGELFF

j_call: TRBJ1-1
v_call: TRBV20-1
cdr3_length: 14
cdr3_aa: CSANPDSTFTEAFF

j_call: TRBJ2-1
v_call: TRBV20-1
cdr3_length: 14
cdr3_aa: CSARGTSGVNEQFF

j_call: TRBJ1-1
v_call: TRBV10-1
cdr3_length: 12
cdr3_aa: CASSPGGLEAFF

j_call: TRBJ1-4
v_call: TRBV11-2
cdr3_length: 13
cdr3_aa: CASSPTANEKLFF

j_call: TRBJ2-3
v_call: TRBV7-8
cdr3_length: 14
cdr3_aa: CASSLAVPTDTQYF

j_call: TRBJ2-5
v_call: TRBV2
cdr3_length: 13
cdr3_aa: CASKASTQETQYF

j_call: TRBJ1-5
v_call: TRBV29-1
cdr3_length: 14
cdr3_aa: CSVGENSGNQPQHF

j_call: TRBJ2-5
v_call: TRBV24-1
cdr3_length: 15
cdr3_aa: CATSDYGTSQETQYF

j_call: TRBJ2-7
v_call: TRBV2
cdr3_length: 14
cdr3_aa: CASSAGRGVHEQYF

j_call: TRBJ2-5
v_call: TRBV7-2
cdr3_length: 14
cdr3_aa: CASSLAAGGETQYF

j_call: TRBJ2-6
v_call: TRBV7-2
cdr3_length: 15
cdr3_aa: CASSKEGTGANVLTF

j_call: TRBJ2-3
v_call: TRBV20-1
cdr3_length: 13
cdr3_aa: CRAGTAHTDTQYF

j_call: TRBJ1-2
v_call: TRBV7-9
cdr3_length: 13
cdr3_aa: CASRLGDPYGYTF

j_call: TRBJ2-7
v_call: TRBV28
cdr3_length: 15
cdr3_aa: CASSAHTSGGYEQYF

j_call: TRBJ2-7
v_call: TRBV6-5
cdr3_length: 15
cdr3_aa: CASSSAGLNSYEQYF

j_call: TRBJ2-1
v_call: TRBV5-1
cdr3_length: 16
cdr3_aa: CASSPRGLADYNEQFF

j_call: TRBJ2-7
v_call: TRBV11-2
cdr3_length: 15
cdr3_aa: CASSLGPRGSYEQYF

j_call: TRBJ2-5
v_call: TRBV3-1
cdr3_length: 18
cdr3_aa: CASSQDKSLAGRQETQYF

j_call: TRBJ2-2
v_call: TRBV4-1
cdr3_length: 18
cdr3_aa: CASSQGSGGGRNTGELFF

j_call: TRBJ2-6
v_call: TRBV20-1
cdr3_length: 14
cdr3_aa: CSAISGAGANVLTF

j_call: TRBJ1-2
v_call: TRBV9
cdr3_length: 14
cdr3_aa: CASSPRTDYYGYTF

j_call: TRBJ2-7
v_call: TRBV28
cdr3_length: 11
cdr3_aa: CASSLLSEQYF

j_call: TRBJ2-1
v_call: TRBV28
cdr3_length: 13
cdr3_aa: CASSFGLTNEQFF

j_call: TRBJ1-1
v_call: TRBV18
cdr3_length: 13
cdr3_aa: CASSLVTNTEAFF

j_call: TRBJ2-5
v_call: TRBV3-1
cdr3_length: 13
cdr3_aa: CASSRTWAETQYF

j_call: TRBJ2-6
v_call: TRBV4-3
cdr3_length: 19
cdr3_aa: CASSQRANGRGAGANVLTF

j_call: TRBJ2-5
v_call: TRBV28
cdr3_length: 13
cdr3_aa: CAISGDRRETQYF